These 22 T cell receptor beta chains were all obtained from the same sample, sequenced in a study of blood T cell repertoires in COVID-19. The method was immunoSEQ multiplex PCR; TCRdb's version includes in-frame clones alone and lacks a portion of them. In the table there are 150,000 or so clones, 80% to 90% of which are singletons. Sequencing used peripheral blood. The receptors were sampled from a young man with COVID-19, enrolled during active disease.

The chain has TRBV5-1 and TRBJ1-4, with 7 nucleotides matching TRBD1. V lost 4 bases, J lost 5 bases, and 5 bases stayed unmatched. Germline V lookup: CDR1 SGHRS, CDR2 YFSETQ. The CDR3 contains 14 residues. CDR3 sequence: CASSDRVNNEKLFF. In nucleotides, the CDR3 is TGCGCCAGCAGCGACAGGGTAAACAATGAAAAACTGTTTTTT.

This clone appeared a few times. This chain links TRBV19 with TRBJ2-5, with TRBD2 matching 9 bases. The CDR3 is 14 amino acids. Germline lookup yields CDR1 LNHDA and CDR2 SQIVND (reference sequence). The ends lost 10 bases at V and 5 bases at J; junction bases unmatched: 11. The CDR3 nucleotides are TGTGCCACTGGGATAGCGGGAGTCGGGGAGACCCAGTACTTC. This encodes CATGIAGVGETQYF.

V gene TRBV7-9 combines with J gene TRBJ2-7, with TRBD1 matching 10 bases. From germline, CDR1 is SEHNR and CDR2 FQNEAQ (reference sequence). The CDR3 extends over 14 amino acids. The J segment lost 5 bases and the V segment lost 5 bases, leaving 6 bases of the junction unmatched. The CDR3 reads CASSTGTGVHEQYF. CDR3 in DNA: TGTGCCAGCAGCACTGGGACAGGGGTCCACGAGCAGTACTTC.

This clone was recorded only once. This chain connects TRBV27 to TRBJ2-7; TRBD1 agrees at 7 bases. Looked up from germline, CDR1 is MNHEY and CDR2 is SMNVEV (reference sequence). V was pared by 2 bases and J by 0 bases, with 1 base of the junction left unmatched. This CDR3 is built from 14 residues. The CDR3 is CASSLDRASYEQYF. The CDR3 nucleotides read TGTGCCAGCAGTTTAGACAGGGCCTCCTACGAGCAGTACTTC.

This chain connects TRBV5-1 to TRBJ2-5; 7 nucleotides align to TRBD2. The CDR3 is 14 amino acids. Trimming cost V 4 bases and J 2 bases; bases outside gene matches: 5. Germline V gene data show CDR1 as SGHRS and CDR2 as YFSETQ. CDR3 sequence reads: CASSKRDYQETQYF. The CDR3 nucleotides read TGCGCCAGCAGCAAGCGGGACTATCAAGAGACCCAGTACTTC.

The chain is built from TRBV7-2 and TRBJ2-7; 7 nucleotides line up with TRBD2. This CDR3 contains 15 residues. Germline V gene sequence: CDR1 SGHTA, CDR2 FQGNSA. V lost 1 base to trimming and J lost 7 bases; unmatched junction nucleotides: 10. The CDR3 DNA is TGTGCCAGCAGCTTAGGTGGGAGGGCCCTCGGGGAGCAGTACTTC. Protein: CASSLGGRALGEQYF. The full variable domain, completed using reference TRBV7-2 and TRBJ2-7, is GAGVSQSPSNKVTEKGKDVELRCDPISGHTALYWYRQSLGQGLEFLIYFQGNSAPDKSGLPSDRFSAERTGGSVSTLTIQRTQQEDSAVYLCASSLGGRALGEQYFGPGTRLTVT.

The gene calls are TRBV11-3 and TRBJ2-1; D may be TRBD2 (6 bases). In germline, CDR1 is SGHNT, CDR2 YENEEA. The length of the CDR3 is 16 residues. Trimming pared 5 bases from V and 3 bases from J, leaving 17 bases between. CDR3 coding DNA: TGTGCCAGCAGCCTCCTAAGCGGGCAAGACTACAATGAGCAGTTCTTC. This encodes CASSLLSGQDYNEQFF.

The J gene is TRBJ2-7, the V gene TRBV5-1; 8 bases match TRBD2. This CDR3 region has 15 residues. V shed 3 bases and J 5 bases; nucleotides not matched to a gene: 10. CDR1 is SGHRS and CDR2 is YFSETQ in the germline V gene. Here the CDR3 DNA reads TGCGCCAGCAGCTGGAATCTTGCGGGAGGCGACGAGCAGTACTTC. Protein product: CASSWNLAGGDEQYF.

The V gene is TRBV3-1 (or the pseudogene TRBV3-2), the J gene TRBJ2-2, with 9 bases that match TRBD1. Trimming took 5 bases from V and 4 from J; bases not matched to a gene: 8. This CDR3 is 16 amino acids long. CDR1 LGHDT and CDR2 YNNKEL come from the germline V gene (reference sequence). CDR3 in DNA: TGTGCCAGCAGCAGGACCGGGACAGGGACCACCGGGGAGCTGTTTTTT. It translates to CASSRTGTGTTGELFF.

This chain joins TRBV7-2 and TRBJ2-7; maybe TRBD2 (6 bases). CDR1 and CDR2 from the germline V gene are SGHTA and FQGNSA. The germline V and J ends were trimmed by 1 base and 0 bases, with 10 bases remaining between them. This CDR3 contains 15 residues. This chain's CDR3 is CASSLVGGISYEQYF. CDR3 bases: TGTGCCAGCAGCTTAGTTGGCGGGATCTCCTACGAGCAGTACTTC.

V usage is TRBV11-2 and J usage is TRBJ2-7; TRBD2 agrees at 7 bases. This CDR3 has 15 residues. From germline, CDR1 is SGHAT and CDR2 FQNNGV. Trimming cost V 1 base and J 1 base; bases outside gene matches: 4. CDR3 in amino acids: CASSLVPAGSYEQYF. CDR3 nucleotide sequence: TGTGCCAGCAGCTTAGTCCCAGCGGGGTCCTACGAGCAGTACTTC.

The V call is TRBV2, the J call TRBJ1-1; D is unresolved. Per the germline V gene, CDR1 is SNHLY and CDR2 is FYNNEI. Trimming left V 4 bases short and J 1 base short, with 7 bases between. The CDR3 length is 13 residues. The CDR3 nucleotides read TGTGCCAGCAGTGTTACAACGAACACTGAAGCTTTCTTT. This translates into CASSVTTNTEAFF.

The V and J genes are TRBV24-1 and TRBJ2-7; the match to TRBD1 covers 9 bases. CDR1 is KGHDR, CDR2 SFDVKD, per germline. The CDR3 runs 13 residues. With V trimmed by 10 bases and J by 6 bases, 9 bases remained unmatched. The CDR3: CATQPGQGFEQYF. The CDR3, as DNA: TGTGCCACTCAACCGGGACAGGGTTTCGAGCAGTACTTC.

The V gene is TRBV7-2, the J gene TRBJ2-7, with D maybe TRBD2 (5 bases). Germline V gene data show CDR1 as SGHTA and CDR2 as FQGNSA. The germline V and J ends were trimmed by 3 bases and 3 bases, with 15 bases remaining between them. This CDR3 is 15 amino acids long. CDR3 coding DNA: TGTGCCAGCAGCTTGGGTGGGAGTATATTCTACGAGCAGTACTTC. Its protein is CASSLGGSIFYEQYF. Supplemented by reference TRBV7-2 and TRBJ2-7, the full variable domain reads GAGVSQSPSNKVTEKGKDVELRCDPISGHTALYWYRQSLGQGLEFLIYFQGNSAPDKSGLPSDRFSAERTGGSVSTLTIQRTQQEDSAVYLCASSLGGSIFYEQYFGPGTRLTVT.

V is TRBV27 and J is TRBJ2-5, with 11 bases fitting TRBD2. Germline CDR1 MNHEY, CDR2 SMNVEV (reference sequence). The length of the CDR3 is 13 residues. Trimming removed 5 bases from V and 4 bases from J; junction bases left unmatched: 0. The CDR3: CASSGLAGETQYF. The CDR3 nucleotides read TGTGCCAGCAGTGGACTAGCGGGAGAGACCCAGTACTTC.

This clone came up a few times. The V call is TRBV5-1, the J call TRBJ2-1, with 12 nucleotides matching TRBD2. V was clipped by 0 bases and J by 6 bases; unmatched bases: 1. The V gene's germline CDR1 is SGHRS and CDR2 YFSETQ. The length of the CDR3 is 15 residues. The CDR3 reads CASSLGLAGVNEQFF. As DNA, the CDR3 is TGCGCCAGCAGCTTGGGACTAGCGGGAGTCAATGAGCAGTTCTTC.

This sequence joins TRBV28 and TRBJ1-1; TRBD1 is a possible D gene (5 bases). Germline assignment: CDR1 MDHEN and CDR2 SYDVKM. The CDR3 has 15 residues. The germline V and J ends were trimmed by 4 bases and 1 base, with 13 bases remaining between them. This chain's CDR3 is CASSSLLTANTEAFF. The DNA of the CDR3 is TGTGCCAGCAGTTCCCTATTGACAGCGAACACTGAAGCTTTCTTT.

This chain links TRBV30 with TRBJ2-5; D remains unclear. The CDR3 consists of 12 residues. V dropped 2 bases and J dropped 0 bases, with 4 bases sitting between them. CDR1 GTSNPN and CDR2 SVGIG come from the germline V gene (reference sequence). For the CDR3, the DNA is TGTGCCTGGAGTATAGACCAAGAGACCCAGTACTTC. Protein sequence: CAWSIDQETQYF.

A single count supports this clone. The V gene is TRBV18, the J gene TRBJ2-5; D is possibly TRBD2 (6 bases). The CDR3 is 16 amino acids. CDR1 and CDR2 from the germline V gene are KGHSH and LQKENI. V lost 2 bases and J lost 4, with 17 bases in between. CDR3 protein: CASSPVEGQKLETQYF. CDR3 coding DNA: TGTGCCAGCTCACCAGTGGAGGGCCAGAAATTAGAGACCCAGTACTTC.

V and J are TRBV6-4 and TRBJ2-3; 7 nucleotides line up with TRBD2. V trimming: 2 bases; J trimming: 1 base; junction bases outside the gene matches: 0. The germline CDR1 and CDR2 sequences are MRHNA and SNTAGT. This CDR3 has 14 residues. CDR3 residues: CASSDTSGTDTQYF. The CDR3 DNA reads as TGTGCCAGCAGTGACACTAGCGGCACAGATACGCAGTATTTT.

The CDR3 is CSARDSDTDTQYF. In DNA, the CDR3 is TGCAGCGCAAGGGACAGCGACACAGATACGCAGTATTTT. The chain joins TRBV29-1 to TRBJ2-3; 7 bases align to TRBD1. CDR1 is SQVTM and CDR2 is ANQGSEA in the germline V gene. The length of the CDR3 is 13 residues. Trimming cost V 7 bases and J 2 bases; bases outside gene matches: 6.

The CDR3 nucleotides read TGCGCCAGCAGCCAAACCGGACAGGGGGCAAGCGAGCAGTACTTC. Protein product: CASSQTGQGASEQYF. The chain is built from TRBV4-1 and TRBJ2-7, with TRBD1 matching 11 bases. V lost 2 bases and J lost 6; bases outside the gene matches: 6. This CDR3 is 15 amino acids long. Germline CDR1 is MGHRA and CDR2 is YSYEKL.